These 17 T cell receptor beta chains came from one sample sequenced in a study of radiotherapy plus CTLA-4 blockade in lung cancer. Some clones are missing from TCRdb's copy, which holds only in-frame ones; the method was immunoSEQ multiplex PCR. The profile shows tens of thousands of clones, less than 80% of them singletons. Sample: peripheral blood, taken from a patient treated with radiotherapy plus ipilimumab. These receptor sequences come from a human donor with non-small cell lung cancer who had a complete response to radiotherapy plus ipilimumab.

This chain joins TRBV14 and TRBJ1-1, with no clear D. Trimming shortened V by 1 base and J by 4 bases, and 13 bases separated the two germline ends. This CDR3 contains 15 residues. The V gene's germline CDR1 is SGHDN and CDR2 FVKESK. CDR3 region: CASSQVEGLSTEAFF. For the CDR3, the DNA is TGTGCCAGCAGCCAAGTCGAGGGCCTGAGCACTGAAGCTTTCTTT. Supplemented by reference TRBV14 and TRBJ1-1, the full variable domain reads EAGVTQFPSHSVIEKGQTVTLRCDPISGHDNLYWYRRVMGKEIKFLLHFVKESKQDESGMPNNRFLAERTGGTYSTLKVQPAELEDSGVYFCASSQVEGLSTEAFFGQGTRLTVV.

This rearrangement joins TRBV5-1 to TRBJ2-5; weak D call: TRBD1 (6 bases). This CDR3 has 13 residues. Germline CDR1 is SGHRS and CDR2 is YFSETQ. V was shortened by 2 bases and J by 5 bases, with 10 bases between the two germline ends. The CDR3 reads CASSFRTAETQYF. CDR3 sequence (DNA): TGCGCCAGCAGCTTTAGGACAGCGGAGACCCAGTACTTC.

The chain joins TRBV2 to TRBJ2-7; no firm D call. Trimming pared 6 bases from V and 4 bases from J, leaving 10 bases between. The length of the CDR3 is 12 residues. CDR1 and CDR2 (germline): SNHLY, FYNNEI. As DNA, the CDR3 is TGTGCCAGCAGCCAGGACCTATACGAGCAGTACTTC. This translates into CASSQDLYEQYF.

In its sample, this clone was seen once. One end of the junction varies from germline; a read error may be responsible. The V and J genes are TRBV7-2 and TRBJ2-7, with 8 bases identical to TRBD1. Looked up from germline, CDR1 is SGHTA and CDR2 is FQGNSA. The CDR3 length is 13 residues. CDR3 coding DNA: TGTGCCAGCAGGTTAGACAGGGGCAACGAGCAGTACTTC. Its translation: CASRLDRGNEQYF.

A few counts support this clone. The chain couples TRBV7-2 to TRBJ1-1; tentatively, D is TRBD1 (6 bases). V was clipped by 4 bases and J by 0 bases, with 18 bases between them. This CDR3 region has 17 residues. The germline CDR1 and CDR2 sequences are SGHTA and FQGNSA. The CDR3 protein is CASSYPGTFDMNTEAFF. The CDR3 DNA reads TGTGCCAGCAGCTACCCCGGGACATTTGACATGAACACTGAAGCTTTCTTT.

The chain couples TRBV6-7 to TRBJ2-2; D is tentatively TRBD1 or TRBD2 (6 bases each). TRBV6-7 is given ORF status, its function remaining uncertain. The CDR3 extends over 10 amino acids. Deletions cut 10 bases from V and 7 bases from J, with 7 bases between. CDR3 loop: CAKGGGELFF. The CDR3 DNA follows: TGTGCCAAGGGGGGCGGGGAGCTGTTTTTT.

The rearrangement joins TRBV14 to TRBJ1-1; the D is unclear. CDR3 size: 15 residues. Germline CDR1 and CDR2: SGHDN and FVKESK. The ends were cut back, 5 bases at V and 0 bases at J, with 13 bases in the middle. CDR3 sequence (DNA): TGTGCCAGCAGCGTTTTCGGGGATATGAACACTGAAGCTTTCTTT. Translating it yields CASSVFGDMNTEAFF.

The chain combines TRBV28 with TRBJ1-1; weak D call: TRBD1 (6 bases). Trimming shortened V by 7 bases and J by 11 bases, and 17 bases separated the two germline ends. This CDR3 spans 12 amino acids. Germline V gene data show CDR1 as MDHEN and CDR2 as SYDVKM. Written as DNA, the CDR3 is TGTGCCAGCAATTCCGGGAGGGGGTCGGCTTTCTTT. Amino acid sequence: CASNSGRGSAFF.

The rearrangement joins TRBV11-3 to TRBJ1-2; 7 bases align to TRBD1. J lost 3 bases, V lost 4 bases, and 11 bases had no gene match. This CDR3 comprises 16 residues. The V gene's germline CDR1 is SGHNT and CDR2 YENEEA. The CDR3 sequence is CASSSRPPQGDYGYTF. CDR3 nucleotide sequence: TGTGCCAGCAGCTCTAGACCTCCGCAGGGGGACTATGGCTACACCTTC.

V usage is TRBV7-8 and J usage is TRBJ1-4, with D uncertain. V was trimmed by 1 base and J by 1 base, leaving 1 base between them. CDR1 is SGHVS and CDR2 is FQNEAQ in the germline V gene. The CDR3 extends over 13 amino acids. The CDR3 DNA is TGTGCCAGCAGCTTAGAAACTAATGAAAAACTGTTTTTT. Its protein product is CASSLETNEKLFF.

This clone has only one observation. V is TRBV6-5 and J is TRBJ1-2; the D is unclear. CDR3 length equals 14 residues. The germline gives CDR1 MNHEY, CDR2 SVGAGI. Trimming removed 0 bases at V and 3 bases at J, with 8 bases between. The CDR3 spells CASSYSIQYYGYTF. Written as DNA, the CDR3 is TGTGCCAGCAGTTACTCGATACAGTACTATGGCTACACCTTC.

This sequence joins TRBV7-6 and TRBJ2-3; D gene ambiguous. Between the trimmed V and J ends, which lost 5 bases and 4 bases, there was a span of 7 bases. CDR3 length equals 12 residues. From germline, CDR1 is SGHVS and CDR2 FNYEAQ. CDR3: CASSHRSDTQYF. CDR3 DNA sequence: TGTGCCAGCAGCCATAGGTCAGATACGCAGTATTTT.

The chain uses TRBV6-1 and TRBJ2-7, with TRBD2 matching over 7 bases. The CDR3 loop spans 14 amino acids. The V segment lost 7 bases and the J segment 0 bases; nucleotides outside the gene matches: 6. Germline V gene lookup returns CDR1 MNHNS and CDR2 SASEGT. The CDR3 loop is CASNSGGFSYEQYV. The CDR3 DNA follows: TGTGCCAGCAATTCGGGAGGCTTCTCCTACGAGCAGTACGTC.

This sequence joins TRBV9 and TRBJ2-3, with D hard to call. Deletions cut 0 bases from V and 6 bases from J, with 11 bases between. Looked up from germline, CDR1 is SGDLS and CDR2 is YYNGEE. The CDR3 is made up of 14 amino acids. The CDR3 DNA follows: TGTGCCAGCAGCGTAGGACTGATGGGGGATACGCAGTATTTT. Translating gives CASSVGLMGDTQYF.

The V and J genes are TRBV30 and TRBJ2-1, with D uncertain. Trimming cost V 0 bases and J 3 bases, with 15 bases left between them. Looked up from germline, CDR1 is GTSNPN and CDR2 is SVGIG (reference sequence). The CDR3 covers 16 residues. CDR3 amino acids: CAWSVPASLGYNEQFF. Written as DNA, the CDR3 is TGTGCCTGGAGTGTACCGGCTAGTTTGGGCTACAATGAGCAGTTCTTC.

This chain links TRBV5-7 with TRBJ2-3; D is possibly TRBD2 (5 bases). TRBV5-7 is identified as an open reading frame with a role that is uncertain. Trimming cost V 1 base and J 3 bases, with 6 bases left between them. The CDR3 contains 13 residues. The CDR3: CASSLSGTDTQYF. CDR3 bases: TGTGCCAGCAGCTTGTCGGGGACAGATACGCAGTATTTT.

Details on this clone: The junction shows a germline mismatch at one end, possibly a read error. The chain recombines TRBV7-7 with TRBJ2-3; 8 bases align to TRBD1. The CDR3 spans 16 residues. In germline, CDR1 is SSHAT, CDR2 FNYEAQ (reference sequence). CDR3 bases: TGTGCTAGCAGCCCAAGCCAGGGGGCAGGAAAGGGTACGCAGTATTTT. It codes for CASSPSQGAGKGTQYF.